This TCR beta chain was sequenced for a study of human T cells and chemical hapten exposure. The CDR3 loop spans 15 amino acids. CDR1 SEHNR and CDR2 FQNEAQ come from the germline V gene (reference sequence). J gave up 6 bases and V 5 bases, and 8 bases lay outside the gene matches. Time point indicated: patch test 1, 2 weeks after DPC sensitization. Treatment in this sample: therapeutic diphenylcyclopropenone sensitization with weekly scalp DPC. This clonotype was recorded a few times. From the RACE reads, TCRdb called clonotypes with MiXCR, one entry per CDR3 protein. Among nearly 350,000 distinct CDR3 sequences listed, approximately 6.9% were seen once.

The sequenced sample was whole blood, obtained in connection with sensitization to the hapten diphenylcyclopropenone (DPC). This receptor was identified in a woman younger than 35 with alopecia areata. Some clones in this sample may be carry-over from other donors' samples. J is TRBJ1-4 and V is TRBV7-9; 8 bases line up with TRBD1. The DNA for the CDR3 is TGTGCCAGCAGCCAACACACAGGGGGGCATGAAAAACTGTTTTTT. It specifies CASSQHTGGHEKLFF. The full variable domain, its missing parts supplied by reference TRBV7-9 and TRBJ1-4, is DTGVSQNPRHKITKRGQNVTFRCDPISEHNRLYWYRQTLGQGPEFLTYFQNEAQLEKSRLLSDRFSAERPKGSFSTLEIQRTEQGDSAMYLCASSQHTGGHEKLFFGSGTQLSVL.